The sequence of this T cell receptor (beta chain) was determined in a study of CD8+ T cells in alopecia areata. Trimming at V came to 0 bases and at J to 4 bases, leaving 7 bases not matched to a gene. Germline assignment: CDR1 LGHNA and CDR2 YNFKEQ. The CDR3 has 17 residues. Reverse transcription of extracted RNA yielded cDNA, which provided the sequencing template. Here immunoSEQ multiplex PCR was the method, and the copy in TCRdb shows in-frame clones only, minus some. The sample carries about 300,000 clones, 58% recorded once. This sample's treatment: oral pan-JAK inhibitor, 5-10 mg twice daily. This chain joins TRBV4-2 and TRBJ2-7; the match to TRBD1 covers 12 bases. The origin of this receptor is a human donor with alopecia areata. The sample consisted of CD4+ T cells sorted from blood, taken at week 24, from a patient treated with tofacitinib. The CDR3 region has the DNA TGTGCCAGCAGCCAAGAAGGGGGACAGGGGGCGGGGTACGAGCAGTACTTC. It translates to CASSQEGGQGAGYEQYF.